This passage covers 7 T cell receptor beta chains from one sample sequenced in a study of CD8 T cells in Susac syndrome. The RNA input was roughly 0.45 to 1 ug, and it was reverse transcribed with random hexamers. From the immunoSEQ multiplex PCR reads, TCRdb called clonotypes with MiXCR, one entry per CDR3 protein. The repertoire holds 150,000 or so distinct CDR3 sequences, with about 94% as singletons. The sample consisted of CD8+ T cells from PBMCs. Receptors were obtained from a human donor with multiple sclerosis.

The chain employs TRBV20-1 and TRBJ1-1, with D uncertain. Germline values: CDR1 DFQATT, CDR2 SNEGSKA (reference sequence). This CDR3 has 16 residues. The V end lost 0 bases, the J end lost 0 bases, and 14 bases lay between the germline ends. Here the CDR3 reads CSAREAGRNMNTEAFF. CDR3 sequence (DNA): TGCAGTGCTAGAGAGGCGGGCAGGAACATGAACACTGAAGCTTTCTTT.

The chain recombines TRBV4-3 with TRBJ2-1, with 8 bases fitting TRBD1. V lost 1 base to trimming and J lost 2 bases; unmatched junction nucleotides: 4. Germline V lookup: CDR1 LGHNA, CDR2 YSLEER. CDR3 length equals 16 residues. CDR3 protein: CASSQGIQGAYNEQFF. In DNA form, the CDR3 reads TGCGCCAGCAGCCAAGGGATACAGGGGGCCTACAATGAGCAGTTCTTC.

The J gene is TRBJ2-1, the V gene TRBV6-2 or TRBV6-3, with TRBD2 as a possible D gene (7 bases). Germline CDR1 and CDR2: MNHEY and SVGEGT. Trimming took off 2 bases at V and 8 bases at J, with 13 bases between the two ends. The CDR3 length is 14 residues. The CDR3 DNA reads as TGTGCCAGCAGTTACGGCGGGGGCCTGGATGAGCAGTTCTTC. It translates to CASSYGGGLDEQFF.

The rearrangement links TRBV15 to TRBJ2-7; tentatively, D is TRBD2 (5 bases). V was shortened by 5 bases and J by 1 base, with 12 bases between the two germline ends. The CDR3 loop spans 14 amino acids. Germline CDR1 reads LNHNV; CDR2 reads YYDKDF (reference sequence). CDR3 protein: CATSLTEASYEQYF. CDR3 nucleotide sequence: TGTGCCACCAGCTTAACGGAGGCTTCCTACGAGCAGTACTTC.

This sequence joins TRBV30 and TRBJ2-1, with D perhaps TRBD1 or TRBD2 (6 bases each). This CDR3 spans 15 amino acids. Per the germline V gene, CDR1 is GTSNPN and CDR2 is SVGIG (reference sequence). Trimming stripped 2 bases from V and 3 bases from J, with 14 bases between. The CDR3 here is CAWSPLEGGYNEQFF. CDR3 bases: TGTGCCTGGAGTCCGCTAGAGGGGGGCTACAATGAGCAGTTCTTC.

The CDR3 here is CATSSDRTGGFEQYF. CDR3 nucleotide sequence: TGTGCCACCAGCAGCGACCGGACAGGGGGCTTCGAGCAGTACTTC. The chain links TRBV15 to TRBJ2-7; TRBD1 agrees at 11 bases. From germline, CDR1 is LNHNV and CDR2 YYDKDF (reference sequence). This CDR3 has 15 residues. The V gene end was trimmed by 3 bases and the J gene end by 6 bases; junction bases not matched to a gene: 7.

The rearrangement joins TRBV2 to TRBJ2-5; D unclear. Trimming cost V 7 bases and J 2 bases, with 17 bases left between them. The CDR3 consists of 15 residues. CDR1 and CDR2 (germline): SNHLY, FYNNEI. CDR3 sequence reads: CASIIDTESQETQYF. The CDR3 bases are TGTGCCAGCATTATTGACACCGAATCTCAAGAGACCCAGTACTTC. The full variable domain, rest sourced from reference TRBV2 and TRBJ2-5, is EPEVTQTPSHQVTQMGQEVILRCVPISNHLYFYWYRQILGQKVEFLVSFYNNEISEKSEIFDDQFSVERPDGSNFTLKIRSTKLEDSAMYFCASIIDTESQETQYFGPGTRLLVL.